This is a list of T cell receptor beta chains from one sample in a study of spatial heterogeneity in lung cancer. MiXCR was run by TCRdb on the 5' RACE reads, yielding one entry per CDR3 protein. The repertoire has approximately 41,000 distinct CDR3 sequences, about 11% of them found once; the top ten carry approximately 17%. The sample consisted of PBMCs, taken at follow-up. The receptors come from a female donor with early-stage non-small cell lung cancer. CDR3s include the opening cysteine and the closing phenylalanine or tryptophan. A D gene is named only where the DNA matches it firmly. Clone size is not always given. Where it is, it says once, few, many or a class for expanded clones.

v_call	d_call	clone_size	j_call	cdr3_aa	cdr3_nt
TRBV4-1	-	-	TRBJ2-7	CASSQESRFYEQYF	TGCGCCAGCAGCCAAGAAAGCCGTTTCTACGAGCAGTACTTC
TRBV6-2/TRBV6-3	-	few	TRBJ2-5	CASSYGQETQYF	TGTGCCAGCAGTTACGGCCAAGAGACCCAGTACTTC
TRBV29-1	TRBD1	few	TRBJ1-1	CSVFRGVTEAFF	TGCAGCGTTTTCAGGGGGGTCACTGAAGCTTTCTTT
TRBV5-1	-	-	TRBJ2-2	CASRQGRTGELFF	TGCGCCAGCAGACAGGGAAGGACCGGGGAGCTGTTTTTT
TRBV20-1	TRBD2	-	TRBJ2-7	CSARDWTSGAGEQYF	TGCAGTGCTAGAGATTGGACTAGCGGGGCCGGAGAGCAGTACTTC
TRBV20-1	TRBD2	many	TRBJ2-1	CSARGLAGDEQFF	TGCAGTGCTAGAGGGCTAGCGGGGGACGAGCAGTTCTTC
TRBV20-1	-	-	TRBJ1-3	CSAPDSGQFSGNTIYF	TGCAGTGCTCCCGATTCAGGACAGTTCTCTGGAAACACCATATATTTT
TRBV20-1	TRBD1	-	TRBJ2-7	CSAPGTGGSYEQYF	TGCAGTGCCCCCGGGACAGGGGGCTCCTACGAGCAGTACTTC
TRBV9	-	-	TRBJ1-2	CASSVGVWDTNYGYTF	TGTGCCAGCAGCGTAGGAGTATGGGACACTAACTATGGCTACACCTTC
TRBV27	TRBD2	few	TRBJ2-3	CASRKAGATDTQYF	TGTGCCAGCAGAAAAGCGGGGGCCACAGATACGCAGTATTTT
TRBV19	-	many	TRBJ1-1	CASSKAGAAFF	TGTGCCAGTAGTAAGGCGGGAGCGGCTTTCTTT
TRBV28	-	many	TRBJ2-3	CASSIDTQYF	TGTGCCAGCAGCATAGATACGCAGTATTTT
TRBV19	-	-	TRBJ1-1	CASRGWTDKMNTEAFF	TGTGCCAGTAGGGGATGGACAGACAAAATGAACACTGAAGCTTTCTTT
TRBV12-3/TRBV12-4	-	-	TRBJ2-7	CASSPSEVDEQYF	TGTGCCAGCAGTCCCTCAGAGGTAGACGAGCAGTACTTC
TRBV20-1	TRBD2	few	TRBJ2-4	CSARDRLSGLAGELAKNIQYF	TGCAGTGCTAGAGATAGGCTTTCGGGACTAGCGGGGGAACTAGCCAAAAACATTCAGTACTTC
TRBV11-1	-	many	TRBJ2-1	CASSLGPPRDEQFF	TGTGCCAGCAGCTTGGGGCCTCCCAGGGATGAGCAGTTCTTC
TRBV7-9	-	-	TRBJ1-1	CASSPTFRESEGEAFF	TGTGCCAGCAGCCCAACATTCCGGGAGTCCGAGGGGGAAGCTTTCTTT
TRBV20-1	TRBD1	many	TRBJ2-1	CSATGTGGNEQFF	TGCAGTGCAACCGGGACAGGGGGCAATGAGCAGTTCTTC
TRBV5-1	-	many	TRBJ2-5	CASSLEEAVQYF	TGCGCCAGCAGCTTGGAGGAGGCCGTCCAGTACTTC
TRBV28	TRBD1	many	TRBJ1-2	CASSQGQGTYGYTF	TGTGCCAGCAGCCAAGGACAGGGTACCTATGGCTACACCTTC
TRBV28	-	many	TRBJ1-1	CASSFPLNTEAFF	TGTGCCAGCAGTTTCCCTTTGAACACTGAAGCTTTCTTT
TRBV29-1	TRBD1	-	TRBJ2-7	CSVEGDSYEQYF	TGCAGCGTTGAAGGGGACAGCTACGAGCAGTACTTC
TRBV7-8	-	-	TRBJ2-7	CASSSSGHNPSYEQYF	TGTGCCAGCAGCTCATCGGGACACAATCCTTCCTACGAGCAGTACTTC
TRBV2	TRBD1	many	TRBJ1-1	CASWRDRPNTEAFF	TGTGCCAGCTGGAGGGACAGACCGAACACTGAAGCTTTCTTT
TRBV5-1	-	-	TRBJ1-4	CASSPRVSVGEKLFF	TGCGCCAGCAGCCCCAGGGTCTCGGTGGGTGAAAAACTGTTTTTT
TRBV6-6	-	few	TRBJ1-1	CASNQDRNTEAFF	TGTGCCAGCAACCAGGACAGGAACACTGAAGCTTTCTTT
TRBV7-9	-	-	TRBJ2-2	CASSAKDPNTGELFF	TGTGCCAGCAGCGCCAAGGACCCCAACACCGGGGAGCTGTTTTTT
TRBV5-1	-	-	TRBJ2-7	CASSEGPLYEQYF	TGCGCCAGCAGCGAGGGACCTCTATACGAGCAGTACTTC
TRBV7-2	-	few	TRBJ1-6	CASSPTFVMGSPLHF	TGTGCCAGCAGCCCGACTTTCGTAATGGGCTCACCCCTCCACTTT
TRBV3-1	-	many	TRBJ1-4	CASSAPRGLGEKLFF	TGTGCCAGCAGCGCCCCCCGGGGCCTCGGTGAAAAACTGTTTTTT
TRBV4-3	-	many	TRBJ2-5	CASSQGSGAPETQYF	TGCGCCAGCAGCCAAGGATCGGGGGCTCCGGAGACCCAGTACTTC
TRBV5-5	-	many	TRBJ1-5	CASSYKDSGNQPQHF	TGTGCCAGCAGCTACAAGGACAGTGGTAATCAGCCCCAGCATTTT
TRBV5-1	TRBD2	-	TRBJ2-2	CASSSHSGGANTGELFF	TGCGCCAGCAGCTCACATAGCGGGGGGGCCAACACCGGGGAGCTGTTTTTT
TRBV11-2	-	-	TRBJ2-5	CASSPVRGIQETQYF	TGTGCCAGCAGCCCAGTCCGGGGAATCCAAGAGACCCAGTACTTC
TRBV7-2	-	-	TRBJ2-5	CASSARPPRETQYF	TGTGCCAGCAGCGCCAGACCTCCCCGGGAGACCCAGTACTTC
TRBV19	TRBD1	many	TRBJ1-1	CASSLWTGNTEAFF	TGTGCCAGTAGTCTTTGGACAGGGAACACTGAAGCTTTCTTT
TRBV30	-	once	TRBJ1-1	CAWSGRDLAAFF	TGTGCCTGGAGTGGCAGGGACCTCGCGGCTTTCTTT
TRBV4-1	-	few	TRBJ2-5	CASSQGTQETQYF	TGCGCCAGCAGCCAAGGGACTCAAGAGACCCAGTACTTC
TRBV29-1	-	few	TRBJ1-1	CSVEKGLYNTEAFF	TGCAGCGTTGAGAAGGGACTATATAACACTGAAGCTTTCTTT
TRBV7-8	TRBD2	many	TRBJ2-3	CASSSLAAGTDTQYF	TGTGCCAGCAGCTCCCTAGCGGCGGGAACAGATACGCAGTATTTT
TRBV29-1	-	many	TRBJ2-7	CSARFGGEQYF	TGCAGCGCTCGATTCGGAGGCGAGCAGTACTTC
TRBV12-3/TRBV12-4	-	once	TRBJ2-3	CASTLPFTTQYF	TGTGCCAGCACCTTGCCCTTTACTACGCAGTATTTT
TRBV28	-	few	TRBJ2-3	CASSLPFSTDTQYF	TGTGCCAGCAGTTTACCCTTTAGCACAGATACGCAGTATTTT
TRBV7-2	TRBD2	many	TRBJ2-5	CASSSSTSGGAYETQYF	TGTGCCAGCAGCTCCAGCACTAGCGGGGGGGCCTATGAGACCCAGTACTTC
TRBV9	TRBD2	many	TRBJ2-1	CASSVGRGYYNEQFF	TGTGCCAGCAGCGTAGGGCGGGGGTACTACAATGAGCAGTTCTTC
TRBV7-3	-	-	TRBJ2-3	CASSSGTSTDTQYF	TGTGCCAGCAGCTCCGGGACTAGCACAGATACGCAGTATTTT
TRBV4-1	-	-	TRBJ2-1	CASSQELGTYNEQFF	TGCGCCAGCAGCCAAGAACTCGGGACTTACAATGAGCAGTTCTTC
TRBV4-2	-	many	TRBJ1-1	CASRLMGRGNTEAFF	TGTGCCAGTAGATTGATGGGACGGGGGAACACTGAAGCTTTCTTT
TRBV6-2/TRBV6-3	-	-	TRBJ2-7	CASTPRRGSYEQYF	TGTGCCAGCACCCCCAGAAGGGGGTCCTACGAGCAGTACTTC
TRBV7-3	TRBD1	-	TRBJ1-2	CASSPQGTGFYGYTF	TGTGCCAGCAGCCCACAGGGGACTGGATTCTATGGCTACACCTTC
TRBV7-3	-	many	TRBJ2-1	CASSGPGLGNEQFF	TGTGCCAGCAGCGGGCCGGGTCTAGGAAATGAGCAGTTCTTC
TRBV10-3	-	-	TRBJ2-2	CATNQGTGGLFF	TGTGCCACCAATCAGGGTACCGGGGGGCTGTTTTTT
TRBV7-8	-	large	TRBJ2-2	CASSLVQSNTGELFF	TGTGCCAGCAGCTTAGTACAGTCGAACACCGGGGAGCTGTTTTTT
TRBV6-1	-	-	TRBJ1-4	CASSEGQIREELFF	TGTGCCAGCAGTGAAGGACAGATTAGGGAAGAACTGTTTTTT
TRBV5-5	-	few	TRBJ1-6	CASSSGGQAYSPLHF	TGTGCCAGCAGCTCAGGTGGGCAGGCATATTCACCCCTCCACTTT
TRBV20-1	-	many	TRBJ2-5	CSAHWSVQETQYF	TGCAGTGCCCACTGGAGCGTTCAAGAGACCCAGTACTTC
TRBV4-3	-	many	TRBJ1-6	CASSVNRAGISPLHF	TGCGCCAGCAGTGTAAACAGGGCGGGTATTTCACCCCTCCACTTT
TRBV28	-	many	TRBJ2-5	CASKAGGDFQETQYF	TGTGCCAGCAAAGCCGGAGGGGACTTCCAAGAGACCCAGTACTTC
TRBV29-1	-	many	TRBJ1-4	CSVNRGGEEKLFF	TGCAGCGTCAATCGGGGGGGCGAAGAAAAACTGTTTTTT
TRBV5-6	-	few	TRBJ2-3	CASSPGMDTQYF	TGTGCCAGCAGCCCAGGAATGGATACGCAGTATTTT